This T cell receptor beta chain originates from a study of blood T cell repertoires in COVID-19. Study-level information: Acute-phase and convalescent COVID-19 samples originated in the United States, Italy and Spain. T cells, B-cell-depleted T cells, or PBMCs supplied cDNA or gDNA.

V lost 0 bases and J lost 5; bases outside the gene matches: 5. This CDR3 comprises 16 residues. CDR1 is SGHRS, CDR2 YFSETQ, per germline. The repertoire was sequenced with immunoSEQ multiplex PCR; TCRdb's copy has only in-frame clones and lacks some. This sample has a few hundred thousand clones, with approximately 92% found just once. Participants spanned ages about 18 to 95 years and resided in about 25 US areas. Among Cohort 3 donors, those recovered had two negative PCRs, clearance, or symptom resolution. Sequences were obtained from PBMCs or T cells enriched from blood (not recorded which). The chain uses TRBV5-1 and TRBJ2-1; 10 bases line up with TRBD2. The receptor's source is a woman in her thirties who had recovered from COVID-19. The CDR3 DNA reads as TGCGCCAGCAGCTTGGTAGCTAGCGGGGGCCACAATGAGCAGTTCTTC. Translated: CASSLVASGGHNEQFF.